This TCR beta chain is drawn from a study of blood T cell repertoires in COVID-19. The overall study: The samples span acute and convalescent COVID-19 from the United States, Italy and Spain. The analysed material was cDNA or gDNA that came from T cells, B-cell-depleted T cells, or PBMCs.

Germline V gene data show CDR1 as SGHRS and CDR2 as YFSETQ. Trimming stripped 7 bases from V and 6 bases from J, with 23 bases between. The CDR3 totals 15 residues. Original methodology: Scientists estimated how many nucleated cells there were by amplifying reference gene primers. The data were produced by immunoSEQ multiplex PCR, yet TCRdb's version contains in-frame clones alone and is incomplete. V and J calls and clone size are those listed in that table; D and trimming were worked out from the DNA. This table holds around 260,000 clones, about nine tenths found once. Sequenced material: peripheral blood. The clonotype comes from a man in his sixties who had recovered from COVID-19. The genes are TRBV5-1 and TRBJ2-7; D might be TRBD2 (6 bases). CDR3 residues: CASGLTLSGGSEQYF. The CDR3 bases are TGCGCCAGCGGCCTGACCCTGAGTGGGGGGAGCGAGCAGTACTTC.